These T cell receptor beta chains were read from a single sample in a study of blood T cell repertoires in COVID-19. The repertoire was sequenced with immunoSEQ multiplex PCR; TCRdb's copy has only in-frame clones and lacks some. The sample has a few hundred thousand clones, 80% seen once. Sequencing was carried out using PBMCs or T cells enriched from blood (not recorded which). These receptor sequences come from a woman in her thirties or forties with acute COVID-19. CDR3s include the opening cysteine and the closing phenylalanine or tryptophan. A D gene is named only where the DNA matches it firmly. Some rows have no size entry. The others give once, few or many, or a class for an expanded clone.

clone size,CDR3 length,J gene,V gene,D gene,CDR3 protein,CDR3 DNA
-,20,TRBJ2-7,TRBV28,TRBD1,CASSLSGTGAARGLSYEQYF,TGTGCCAGCAGTTTATCGGGGACAGGGGCGGCCAGGGGGTTATCCTACGAGCAGTACTTC
-,15,TRBJ1-2,TRBV6-1,TRBD1,CASSEAPGQAYGYTF,TGTGCCAGCAGTGAAGCCCCGGGACAGGCCTATGGCTACACCTTC
-,17,TRBJ1-3,TRBV28,-,CASRLPGGGVSGNTIYF,TGTGCCAGCAGGTTGCCGGGAGGAGGGGTATCTGGAAACACCATATATTTT
-,17,TRBJ2-7,TRBV5-8,TRBD1,CASSLLFGTGVRPEQYF,TGTGCCAGCAGCTTGTTATTCGGGACAGGGGTACGACCCGAGCAGTACTTC
once,15,TRBJ1-6,TRBV2,-,CASSDGKQLNSPLHF,TGTGCCAGCAGTGACGGGAAACAGCTTAATTCACCCCTCCACTTT
-,14,TRBJ2-2,TRBV5-1,-,CASTRWQNTGELFF,TGCGCCAGCACAAGATGGCAGAACACCGGGGAGCTGTTTTTT
-,16,TRBJ1-2,TRBV4-3,-,CASSQDRQGQGYGYTF,TGCGCCAGCAGCCAAGATCGGCAGGGGCAGGGGTATGGCTACACCTTC
-,13,TRBJ2-3,TRBV6-4,-,CASSLESTDTQYF,TGTGCCAGCAGCCTCGAGTCCACAGATACGCAGTATTTT
-,16,TRBJ1-6,TRBV5-1,-,CASSLATMTANSPLHF,TGCGCCAGCAGCTTGGCCACAATGACAGCGAATTCACCCCTCCACTTT
few,17,TRBJ1-1,TRBV28,-,CASSFPRRRGLDTEAFF,TGTGCCAGCAGTTTCCCCCGTCGCCGGGGATTGGACACTGAAGCTTTCTTT
-,15,TRBJ1-6,TRBV6-5,TRBD1,CASRGGDRANSPLHF,TGTGCCAGCAGGGGCGGGGACAGGGCCAATTCACCCCTCCACTTT
few,12,TRBJ1-3,TRBV7-9,-,CASSLGVNTIYF,TGTGCCAGCAGCTTGGGAGTAAACACCATATATTTT
-,15,TRBJ1-5,TRBV19,-,CASSIAEGGNQPQHF,TGTGCCAGTAGTATAGCGGAGGGCGGCAATCAGCCCCAGCATTTT
-,20,TRBJ2-5,TRBV28,TRBD2,CASSLVGLAGGPRGAETQYF,TGTGCCAGCAGTTTGGTAGGACTAGCGGGAGGGCCGCGAGGCGCGGAGACCCAGTACTTC
-,16,TRBJ1-4,TRBV15,-,CATSTVRAELNEKLFF,TGTGCCACCAGCACCGTGAGGGCCGAACTTAATGAAAAACTGTTTTTT
-,16,TRBJ2-2,TRBV9,TRBD2,CASSAKRGGNTGELFF,TGTGCCAGCAGCGCCAAGCGGGGGGGAAACACCGGGGAGCTGTTTTTT
-,17,TRBJ2-3,TRBV24-1,TRBD2,CATSDGGGPSGADTQYF,TGTGCCACCAGTGATGGGGGAGGGCCGTCCGGGGCAGATACGCAGTATTTT
few,16,TRBJ1-4,TRBV4-1,-,CASSLRAGGEVGKLFF,TGCGCCAGCAGCCTTCGCGCGGGGGGCGAAGTCGGAAAACTGTTTTTT
-,16,TRBJ2-1,TRBV19,-,CASSIDQSGTYNEQFF,TGTGCCAGTAGTATAGATCAAAGCGGAACCTACAATGAGCAGTTCTTC
-,12,TRBJ2-2,TRBV6-5,-,CASSQGTGELFF,TGTGCCAGCAGTCAGGGGACCGGGGAGCTGTTTTTT
-,16,TRBJ2-1,TRBV7-3,TRBD2,CASSLQAGGLGNEQFF,TGTGCCAGCAGCTTACAAGCGGGAGGGCTGGGCAATGAGCAGTTCTTC
-,18,TRBJ2-5,TRBV10-2,TRBD2,CASSESGLAVSGGETQYF,TGCGCCAGCAGTGAGTCAGGACTAGCGGTCTCCGGCGGGGAGACCCAGTACTTC
-,15,TRBJ1-4,TRBV11-2,-,CASSLALGGNEKLFF,TGTGCCAGCAGCTTAGCTCTGGGGGGAAATGAAAAACTGTTTTTT
-,13,TRBJ1-6,TRBV7-3,-,CASSLHYNSPLHF,TGTGCCAGCAGCTTACACTATAATTCACCCCTCCACTTT
once,17,TRBJ2-3,TRBV9,TRBD2,CASSPTAGTSVVDTQYF,TGTGCCAGCAGCCCGACCGCCGGGACTAGCGTCGTAGATACGCAGTATTTT
-,15,TRBJ2-5,TRBV30,-,CAWREGPGRRETQYF,TGTGCCTGGAGGGAAGGACCGGGGAGGCGAGAGACCCAGTACTTC
once,15,TRBJ2-2,TRBV19,TRBD1,CASSRRTGETGELFF,TGTGCCAGTAGTAGACGGACAGGGGAGACCGGGGAGCTGTTTTTT
-,17,TRBJ2-3,TRBV29-1,TRBD1,CSHRDSEAQKGTDTQYF,TGCAGCCACAGGGACAGCGAGGCACAAAAGGGAACAGATACGCAGTATTTT
-,14,TRBJ2-7,TRBV5-1,TRBD1,CASSLEQGDYEQYF,TGCGCCAGCAGCTTGGAACAGGGGGACTACGAGCAGTACTTC
-,14,TRBJ1-5,TRBV5-4,TRBD1,CASSVGQGDQPQHF,TGTGCCAGCAGCGTCGGACAGGGCGATCAGCCCCAGCATTTT
-,15,TRBJ2-1,TRBV7-8,TRBD2,CASSLAAGGWNEQFF,TGTGCCAGCAGCTTAGCGGCGGGAGGGTGGAATGAGCAGTTCTTC
-,15,TRBJ1-1,TRBV7-3,-,CASSLKMALNTEAFF,TGTGCCAGCAGCTTAAAGATGGCCCTGAACACTGAAGCTTTCTTT
once,13,TRBJ1-5,TRBV28,-,CASRSGLGQPQHF,TGTGCCAGCAGGTCGGGACTAGGCCAGCCCCAGCATTTT
many,13,TRBJ1-4,TRBV13,-,CASSLSPGEKLFF,TGTGCCAGCAGCTTATCCCCCGGGGAAAAACTGTTTTTT
-,14,TRBJ1-3,TRBV28,-,CASSLGGSGNTIYF,TGTGCCAGCAGTTTGGGAGGGTCCGGAAACACCATATATTTT
-,15,TRBJ2-6,TRBV10-3,-,CAISSAGRGANVLTF,TGTGCCATCAGCTCCGCAGGGCGAGGGGCCAACGTCCTGACTTTC
-,15,TRBJ2-5,TRBV5-8,TRBD1,CASRSGTGGAETQYF,TGTGCCAGCAGATCCGGGACAGGGGGCGCGGAGACCCAGTACTTC
-,15,TRBJ1-2,TRBV5-4,-,CASSSETGFIYGYTF,TGTGCCAGCAGCTCAGAAACAGGGTTCATCTATGGCTACACCTTC
-,13,TRBJ1-2,TRBV9,-,CASSVGFNYGYTF,TGTGCCAGCAGCGTCGGGTTTAACTATGGCTACACCTTC
-,20,TRBJ2-4,TRBV28,TRBD2,CASSRGLAGGGLGIKNIQYF,TGTGCCAGCAGTCGCGGACTAGCGGGAGGGGGGCTGGGGATCAAAAACATTCAGTACTTC
-,16,TRBJ2-1,TRBV27,-,CASSFLSLSSYNEQFF,TGTGCCAGCAGTTTTCTATCTCTGAGCTCCTACAATGAGCAGTTCTTC